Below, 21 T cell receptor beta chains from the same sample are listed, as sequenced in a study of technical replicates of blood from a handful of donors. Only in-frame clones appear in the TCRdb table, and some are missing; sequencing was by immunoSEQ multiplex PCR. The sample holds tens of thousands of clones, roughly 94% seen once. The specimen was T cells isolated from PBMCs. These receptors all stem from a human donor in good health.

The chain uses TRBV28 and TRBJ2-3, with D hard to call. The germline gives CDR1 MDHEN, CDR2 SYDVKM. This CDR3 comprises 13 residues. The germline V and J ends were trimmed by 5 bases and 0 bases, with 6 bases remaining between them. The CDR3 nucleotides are TGTGCCAGCAGTCTACCTAGCACAGATACGCAGTATTTT. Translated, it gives CASSLPSTDTQYF.

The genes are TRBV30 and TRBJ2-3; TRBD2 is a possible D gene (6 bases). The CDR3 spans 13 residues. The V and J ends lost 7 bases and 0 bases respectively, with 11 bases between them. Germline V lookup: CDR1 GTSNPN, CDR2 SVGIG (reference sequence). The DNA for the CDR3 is TGTGCCTCCCTTGGGGGGAGCACAGATACGCAGTATTTT. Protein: CASLGGSTDTQYF.

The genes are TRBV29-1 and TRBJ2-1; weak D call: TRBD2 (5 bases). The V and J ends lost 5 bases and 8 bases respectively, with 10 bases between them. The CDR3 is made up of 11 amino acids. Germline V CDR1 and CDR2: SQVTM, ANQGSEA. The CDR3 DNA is TGCAGCGTTCACATAGCGTATGAGCAGTTCTTC. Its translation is CSVHIAYEQFF.

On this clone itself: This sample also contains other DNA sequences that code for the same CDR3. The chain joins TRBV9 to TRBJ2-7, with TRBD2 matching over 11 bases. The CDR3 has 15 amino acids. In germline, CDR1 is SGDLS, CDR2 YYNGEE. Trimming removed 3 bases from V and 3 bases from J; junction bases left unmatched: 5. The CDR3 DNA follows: TGTGCCAGCAGCGCTTCCGGGACTAGCGGCTACGAGCAGTACTTC. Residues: CASSASGTSGYEQYF.

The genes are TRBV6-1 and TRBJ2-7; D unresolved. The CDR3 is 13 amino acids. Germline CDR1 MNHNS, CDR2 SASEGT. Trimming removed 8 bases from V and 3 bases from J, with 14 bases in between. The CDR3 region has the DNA TGTGCCAGCGTATCGTCCTCCGTCTACGAGCAGTACTTC. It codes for CASVSSSVYEQYF.

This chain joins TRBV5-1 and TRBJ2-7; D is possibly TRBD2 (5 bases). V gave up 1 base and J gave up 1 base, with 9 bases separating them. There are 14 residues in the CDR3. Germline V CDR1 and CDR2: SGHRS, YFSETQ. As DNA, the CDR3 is TGCGCCAGCAGCTTGACTAGAGTTTCCTACGAGCAGTACTTC. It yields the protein CASSLTRVSYEQYF.

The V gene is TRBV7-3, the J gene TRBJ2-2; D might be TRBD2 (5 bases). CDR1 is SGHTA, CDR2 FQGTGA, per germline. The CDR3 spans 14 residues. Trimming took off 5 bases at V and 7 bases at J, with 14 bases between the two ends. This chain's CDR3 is CASSLTRDNGELFF. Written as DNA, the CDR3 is TGTGCCAGCAGCCTTACTAGGGATAACGGGGAGCTGTTTTTT. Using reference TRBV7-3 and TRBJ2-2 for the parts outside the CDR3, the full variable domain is GAGVSQTPSNKVTEKGKYVELRCDPISGHTALYWYRQSLGQGPEFLIYFQGTGAADDSGLPNDRFFAVRPEGSVSTLKIQRTERGDSAVYLCASSLTRDNGELFFGEGSRLTVL.

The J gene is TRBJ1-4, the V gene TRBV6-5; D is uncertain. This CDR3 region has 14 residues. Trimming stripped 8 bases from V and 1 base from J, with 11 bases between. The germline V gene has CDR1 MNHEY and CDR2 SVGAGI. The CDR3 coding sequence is TGTGCCAGCGGGTTGGAGCGAACTAATGAAAAACTGTTTTTT. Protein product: CASGLERTNEKLFF.

This chain's CDR3 is CAISESRTGETQYF. The CDR3 DNA reads as TGTGCCATCAGTGAGTCTCGGACAGGGGAGACCCAGTACTTC. The chain carries TRBV10-3 and TRBJ2-5; 8 positions match TRBD1. The junction had 2 bases not matched to a gene; V was cut back by 0 bases and J by 5 bases. CDR1 and CDR2 from the germline V gene are ENHRY and SYGVKD. The CDR3 is 14 amino acids.

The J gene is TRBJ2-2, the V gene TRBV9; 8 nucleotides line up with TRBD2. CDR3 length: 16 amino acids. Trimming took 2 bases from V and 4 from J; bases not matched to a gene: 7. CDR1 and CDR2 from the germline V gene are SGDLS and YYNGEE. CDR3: CASSVSAGDITGELFF. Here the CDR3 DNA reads TGTGCCAGCAGCGTTTCAGCGGGAGATATCACCGGGGAGCTGTTTTTT.

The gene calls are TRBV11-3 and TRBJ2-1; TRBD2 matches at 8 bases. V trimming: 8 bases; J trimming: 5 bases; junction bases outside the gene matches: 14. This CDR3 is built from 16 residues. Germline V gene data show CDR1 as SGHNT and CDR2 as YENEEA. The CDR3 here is CASEYNGRAVHNEQFF. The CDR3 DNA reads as TGTGCCAGCGAGTATAACGGGAGGGCCGTGCACAATGAGCAGTTCTTC.

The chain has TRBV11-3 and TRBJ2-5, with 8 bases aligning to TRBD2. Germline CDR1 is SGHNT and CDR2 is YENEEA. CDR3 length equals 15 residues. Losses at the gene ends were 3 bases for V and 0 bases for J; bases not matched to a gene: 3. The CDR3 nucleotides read TGTGCCAGCAGCTTGTCTAGCGGGCACCAAGAGACCCAGTACTTC. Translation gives CASSLSSGHQETQYF.

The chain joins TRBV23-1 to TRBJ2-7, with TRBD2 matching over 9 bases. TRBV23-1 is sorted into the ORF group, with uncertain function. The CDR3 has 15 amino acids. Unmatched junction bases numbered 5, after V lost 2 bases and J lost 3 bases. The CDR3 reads CASSQGRTSVYEQYF. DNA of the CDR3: TGCGCCAGCAGTCAAGGGAGGACTAGCGTCTACGAGCAGTACTTC.

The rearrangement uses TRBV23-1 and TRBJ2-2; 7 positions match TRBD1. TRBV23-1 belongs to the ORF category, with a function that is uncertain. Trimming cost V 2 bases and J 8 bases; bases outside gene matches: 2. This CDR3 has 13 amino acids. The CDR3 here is CASSQMDRGELFF. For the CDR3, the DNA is TGCGCCAGCAGTCAAATGGACAGGGGGGAGCTGTTTTTT.

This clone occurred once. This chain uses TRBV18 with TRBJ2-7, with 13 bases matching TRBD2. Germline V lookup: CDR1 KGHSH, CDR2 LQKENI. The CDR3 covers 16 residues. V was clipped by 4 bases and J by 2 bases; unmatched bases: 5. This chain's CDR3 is CASSLFTSGRAYEQYF. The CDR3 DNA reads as TGTGCCAGCTCACTTTTTACTAGCGGGAGGGCCTACGAGCAGTACTTC.

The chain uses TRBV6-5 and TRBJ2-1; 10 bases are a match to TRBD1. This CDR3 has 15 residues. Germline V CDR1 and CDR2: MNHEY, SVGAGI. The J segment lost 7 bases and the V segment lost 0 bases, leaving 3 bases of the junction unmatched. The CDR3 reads CASSYSRQGANEQFF. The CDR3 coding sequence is TGTGCCAGCAGTTACTCGAGACAGGGGGCGAATGAGCAGTTCTTC.

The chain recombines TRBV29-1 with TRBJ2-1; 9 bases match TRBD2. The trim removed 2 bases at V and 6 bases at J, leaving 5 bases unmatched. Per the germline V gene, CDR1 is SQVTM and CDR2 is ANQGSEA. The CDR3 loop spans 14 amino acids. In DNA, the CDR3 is TGCAGCGTTGAAAGTAGCGGGAGTGGCAATGAGCAGTTCTTC. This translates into CSVESSGSGNEQFF.

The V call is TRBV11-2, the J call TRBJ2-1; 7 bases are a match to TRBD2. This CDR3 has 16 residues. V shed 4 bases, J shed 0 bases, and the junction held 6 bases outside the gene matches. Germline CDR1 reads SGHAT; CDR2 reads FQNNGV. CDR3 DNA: TGTGCCAGCAGCTCCGTAGCGGGCCGCTCCTACAATGAGCAGTTCTTC. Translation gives CASSSVAGRSYNEQFF.

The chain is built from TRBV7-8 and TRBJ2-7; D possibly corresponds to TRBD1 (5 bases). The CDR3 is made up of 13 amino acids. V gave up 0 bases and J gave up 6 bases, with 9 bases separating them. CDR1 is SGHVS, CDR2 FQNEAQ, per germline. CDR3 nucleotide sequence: TGTGCCAGCAGCTTAGCCAGGGCCGGCGAGCAGTACTTC. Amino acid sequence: CASSLARAGEQYF.

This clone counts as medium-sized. In DNA, the CDR3 is TGTGCCCGACCCGGAGGGGAGGGTGATGGCGGGGAGCTGTTTTTT. It encodes CARPGGEGDGGELFF. The chain employs TRBV30 and TRBJ2-2, with 7 bases fitting TRBD2. Trimming cost V 8 bases and J 7 bases; bases outside gene matches: 16. This CDR3 has 15 residues. CDR1 and CDR2 (germline): GTSNPN, SVGIG (reference sequence).

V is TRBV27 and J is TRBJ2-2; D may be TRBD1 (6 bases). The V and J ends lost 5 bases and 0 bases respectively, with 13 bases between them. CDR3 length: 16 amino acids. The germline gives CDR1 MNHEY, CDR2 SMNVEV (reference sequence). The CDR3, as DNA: TGTGCCAGCAGTCAAACAGGGATCACGAACACCGGGGAGCTGTTTTTT. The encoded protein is CASSQTGITNTGELFF.